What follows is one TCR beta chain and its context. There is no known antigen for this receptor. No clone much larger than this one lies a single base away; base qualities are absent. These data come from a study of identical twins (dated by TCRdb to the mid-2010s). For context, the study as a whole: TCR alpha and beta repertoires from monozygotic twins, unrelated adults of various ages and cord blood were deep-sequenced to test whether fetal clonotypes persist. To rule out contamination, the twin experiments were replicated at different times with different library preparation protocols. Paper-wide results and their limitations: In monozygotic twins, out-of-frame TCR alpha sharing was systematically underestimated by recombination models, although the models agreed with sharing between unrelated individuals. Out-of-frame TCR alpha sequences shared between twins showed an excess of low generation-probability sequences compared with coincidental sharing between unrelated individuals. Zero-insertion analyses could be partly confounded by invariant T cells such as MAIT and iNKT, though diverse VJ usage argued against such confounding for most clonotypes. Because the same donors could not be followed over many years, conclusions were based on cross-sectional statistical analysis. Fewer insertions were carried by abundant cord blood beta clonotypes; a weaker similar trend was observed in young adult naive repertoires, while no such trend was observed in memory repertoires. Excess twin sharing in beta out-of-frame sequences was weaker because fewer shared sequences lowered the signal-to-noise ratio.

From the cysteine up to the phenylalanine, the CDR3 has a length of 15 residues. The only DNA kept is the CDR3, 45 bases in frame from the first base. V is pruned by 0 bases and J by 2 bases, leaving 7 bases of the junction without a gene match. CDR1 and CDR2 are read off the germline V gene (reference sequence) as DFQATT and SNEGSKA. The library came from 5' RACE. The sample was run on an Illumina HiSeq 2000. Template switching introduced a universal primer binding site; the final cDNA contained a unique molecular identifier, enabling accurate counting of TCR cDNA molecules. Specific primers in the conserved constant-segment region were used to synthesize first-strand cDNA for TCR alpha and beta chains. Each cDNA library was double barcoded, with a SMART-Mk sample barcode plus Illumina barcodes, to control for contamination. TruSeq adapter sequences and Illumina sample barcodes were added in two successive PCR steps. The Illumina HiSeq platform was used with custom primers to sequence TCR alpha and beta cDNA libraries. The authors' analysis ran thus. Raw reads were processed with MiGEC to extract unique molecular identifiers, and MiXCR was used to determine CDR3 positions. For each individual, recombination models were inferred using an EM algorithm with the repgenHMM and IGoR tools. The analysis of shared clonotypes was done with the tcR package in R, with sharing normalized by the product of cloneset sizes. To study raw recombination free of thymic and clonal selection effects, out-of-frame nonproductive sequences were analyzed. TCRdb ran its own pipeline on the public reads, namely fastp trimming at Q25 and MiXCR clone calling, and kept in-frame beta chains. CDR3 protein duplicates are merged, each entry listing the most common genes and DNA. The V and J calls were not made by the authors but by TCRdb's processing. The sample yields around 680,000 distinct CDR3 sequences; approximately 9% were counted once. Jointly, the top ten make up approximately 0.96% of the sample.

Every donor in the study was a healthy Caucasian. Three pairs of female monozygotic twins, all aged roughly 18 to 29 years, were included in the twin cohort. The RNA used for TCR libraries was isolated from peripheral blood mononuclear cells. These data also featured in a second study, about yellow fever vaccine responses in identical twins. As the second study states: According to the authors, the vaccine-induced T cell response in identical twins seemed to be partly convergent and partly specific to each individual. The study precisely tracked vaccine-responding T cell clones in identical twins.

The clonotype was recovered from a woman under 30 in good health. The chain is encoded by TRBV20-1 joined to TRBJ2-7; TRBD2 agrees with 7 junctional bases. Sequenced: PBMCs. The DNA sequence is TGCAGTGCTAGAGATATGCTAGCGGAAACCTACGAGCAGTACTTC. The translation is CSARDMLAETYEQYF.